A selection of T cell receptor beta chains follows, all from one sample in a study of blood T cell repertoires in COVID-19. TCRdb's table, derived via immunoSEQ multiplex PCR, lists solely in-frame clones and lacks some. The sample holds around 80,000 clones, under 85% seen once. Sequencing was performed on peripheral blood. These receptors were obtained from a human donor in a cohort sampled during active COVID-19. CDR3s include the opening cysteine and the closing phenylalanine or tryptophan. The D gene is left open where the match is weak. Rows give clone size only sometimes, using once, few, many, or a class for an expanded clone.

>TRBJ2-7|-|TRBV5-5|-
CASSLGQGSYEQYF
TGTGCCAGCAGCTTGGGGCAGGGCTCCTACGAGCAGTACTTC
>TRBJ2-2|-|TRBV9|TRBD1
CASSAGTGNIPGELFF
TGTGCCAGCAGCGCCGGGACAGGGAATATACCCGGGGAGCTGTTTTTT
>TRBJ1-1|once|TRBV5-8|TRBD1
CASAGQIVLITEAFF
TGTGCCAGCGCGGGACAGATTGTTCTGATCACTGAAGCTTTCTTT
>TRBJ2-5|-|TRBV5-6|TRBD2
CASSLGLAGAQETQYF
TGTGCCAGCAGCCTGGGACTAGCGGGGGCCCAAGAGACCCAGTACTTC
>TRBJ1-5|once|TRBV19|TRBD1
CASSMGQGSNQPQHF
TGTGCCAGTAGTATGGGACAGGGTTCGAATCAGCCCCAGCATTTT
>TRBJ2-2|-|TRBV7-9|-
CASSRGSMNTGELFF
TGTGCCAGCAGCCGCGGGTCCATGAACACCGGGGAGCTGTTTTTT
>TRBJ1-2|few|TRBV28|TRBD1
CASTGQGSSYTF
TGTGCCAGCACCGGACAGGGGTCTAGCTACACCTTC
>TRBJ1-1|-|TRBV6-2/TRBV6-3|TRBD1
CASSPNGQGPNTEAFF
TGTGCCAGCAGCCCTAATGGACAGGGACCGAACACTGAAGCTTTCTTT
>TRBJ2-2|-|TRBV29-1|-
CSVDIFYTGELFF
TGCAGCGTTGATATCTTTTACACCGGGGAGCTGTTTTTT
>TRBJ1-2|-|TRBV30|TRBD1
CAWSEGTGGYGYTF
TGTGCCTGGAGTGAGGGGACAGGAGGATATGGCTACACCTTC